This TCR beta chain was recovered during a study of PD-1 blockade in classical Hodgkin lymphoma. Remarks on this clone: One junction end does not reproduce the germline sequence, and a read error may be involved.

The patients all showed relapse after autologous stem cell transplantation, while their brentuximab vedotin exposure varied. This CDR3 is built from 13 residues. Germline V CDR1 and CDR2: MGHRA, YSYEKL. This table comes from immunoSEQ multiplex PCR, and its TCRdb copy is limited to in-frame clones, with some not included. There are nearly 25,000 clones in the sample; more than 65% occur only once, and 2.5% to 4% lies in the top ten. The TCR comes from a human donor with classical Hodgkin lymphoma. The sequencing used peripheral blood mononuclear cells (PBMCs), collected at baseline. The J gene is TRBJ1-3, the V gene TRBV4-1, with D maybe TRBD1 (5 bases). The CDR3 region has the DNA TGCGCCAGCAGCCAAGGGGGCCCCAGCCCAGGGCATTTT. The encoded protein is CASSQGGPSPGHF.